This T cell receptor beta chain comes out of a study of CD8 T cells in ankylosing spondylitis. The study, taken as a whole, reports: Among TCR beta sequences, a motif of several highly homologous variants appeared characteristic of ankylosing spondylitis blood.

TCRdb re-analysed the 5' RACE reads in MiXCR, keeping a single row per CDR3 protein. The table lists about 220,000 distinct CDR3 sequences, 6% to 8% of them singletons. CDR3 length: 14 amino acids. Germline V gives CDR1 ENHRY, CDR2 SYGVKD. This clonotype has at least ten counts. Its antigen remains unidentified. The junction shows a germline mismatch at one end, possibly a read error. The TCR was taken from a male donor with ankylosing spondylitis. The V call is TRBV10-3, the J call TRBJ2-7; D is possibly TRBD1 or TRBD2 (5 bases each). The source material was blood, either unsorted or a sorted T cell fraction (not recorded which). CDR3 amino acids: CAVLQGRQPPIKNF. CDR3 in DNA: TGTGCCGTCCTCCAGGGACGCCAACCTCCCATTAAGAACTTC.